This TCR beta chain was found in a study of shared clonotypes between healthy human individuals. Background on the study: Per donor, CD8 memory used one plate, CD8 naive used two, CD4 memory used three and CD4 naive used three.

General study findings and limits: Shared across a few donors were roughly 4.7% of the naive CD4 clonotypes. A reduction in generation probabilities was seen for non-shared clonotypes relative to those shared by all four donors. Tissue TCR repertoires likely differ from these blood-only repertoires.

A remark on this clone: The antigen is unknown.

Germline V lookup: CDR1 MNHNY, CDR2 SVGAGI (reference sequence). This CDR3 has 16 amino acids. V lost 6 bases and J lost 0; bases outside the gene matches: 8. TCRdb keeps only in-frame clones here, not all; method: immunoSEQ multiplex PCR. Seen here are over 400,000 clones, approximately 95% observed once, and the top ten hold under 0.065%. The rearrangement uses TRBV6-6 and TRBJ1-1, with 9 bases fitting TRBD1. The sequence was collected from a woman aged 25 to 39 in good health. The sequencing input was naive CD4+ T cells sorted from blood. Subset indicated: CD45RA+ positively selected. In DNA, the CDR3 is TGTGCCAGCAGCCCCCAGGGACAGGGAATGAACACTGAAGCTTTCTTT. Translated, it gives CASSPQGQGMNTEAFF.